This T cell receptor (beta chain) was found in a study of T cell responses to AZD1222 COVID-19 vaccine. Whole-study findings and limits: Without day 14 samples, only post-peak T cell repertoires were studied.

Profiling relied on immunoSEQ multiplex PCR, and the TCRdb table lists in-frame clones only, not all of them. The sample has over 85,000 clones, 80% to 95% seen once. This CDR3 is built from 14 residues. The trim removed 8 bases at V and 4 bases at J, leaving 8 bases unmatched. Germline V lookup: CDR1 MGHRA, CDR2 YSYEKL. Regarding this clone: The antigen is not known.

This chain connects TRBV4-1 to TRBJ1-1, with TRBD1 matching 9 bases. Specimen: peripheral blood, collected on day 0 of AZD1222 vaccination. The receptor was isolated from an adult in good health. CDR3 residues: CASALTGGTTEAFF. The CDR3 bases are TGCGCCAGCGCACTTACAGGGGGCACCACTGAAGCTTTCTTT.